This TCR beta chain is drawn from a study of blood T cells in healthy people across ages. The amount of total RNA extracted per sample was at least 5 micrograms. J was trimmed by 6 bases and V by 6 bases; bases with no gene match: 8. CDR3 length: 15 amino acids. Germline V gene data show CDR1 as MNHEY and CDR2 as SVGAGI. Combining a sample-barcoded 5' primer with a J-beta primer mix, a second PCR ran for about 7 to 11 cycles. With 12 random nucleotides, a template-switch adaptor tagged each individual cDNA molecule. TCRdb re-called the 5' RACE reads with MiXCR, one entry per CDR3 protein. The data contain 650,000 to 1,000,000 distinct CDR3 sequences, 46% of them seen just once; the ten biggest clones take up 15% to 20%.

This sequence joins TRBV6-5 and TRBJ2-1; TRBD2 matches 10 bases. This sequence originates from an elderly man in good health. The sample consisted of blood. The CDR3, as DNA: TGTGCCAGCAGCCCCGGACTAGCGGTCATCAATGAGCAGTTCTTC. This translates into CASSPGLAVINEQFF.